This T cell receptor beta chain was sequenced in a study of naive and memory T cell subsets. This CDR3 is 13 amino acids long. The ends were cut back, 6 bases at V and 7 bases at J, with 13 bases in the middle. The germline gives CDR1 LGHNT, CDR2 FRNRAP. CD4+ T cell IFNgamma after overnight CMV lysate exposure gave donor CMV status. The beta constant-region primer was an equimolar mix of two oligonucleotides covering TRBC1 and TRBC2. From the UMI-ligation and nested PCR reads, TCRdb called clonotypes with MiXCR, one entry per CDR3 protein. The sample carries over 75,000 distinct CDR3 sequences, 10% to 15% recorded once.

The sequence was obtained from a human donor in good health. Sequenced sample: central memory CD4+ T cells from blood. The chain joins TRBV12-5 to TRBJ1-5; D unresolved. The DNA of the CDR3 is TGTGCTAGTGGACCGGACCTGGGCCAGCCCCAGCATTTT. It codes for CASGPDLGQPQHF.